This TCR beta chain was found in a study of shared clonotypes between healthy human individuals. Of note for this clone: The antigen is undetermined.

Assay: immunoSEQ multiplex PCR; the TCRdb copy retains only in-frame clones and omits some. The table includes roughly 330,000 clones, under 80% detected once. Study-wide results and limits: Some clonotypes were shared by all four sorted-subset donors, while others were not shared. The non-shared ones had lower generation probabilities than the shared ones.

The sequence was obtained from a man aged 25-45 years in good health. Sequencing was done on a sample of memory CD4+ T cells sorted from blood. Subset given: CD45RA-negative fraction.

The DNA for the CDR3 is TGTGCCAGAAGCTTTGGCAGGATGGATGAAAAACTGTTTTTT. This codes for CARSFGRMDEKLFF. The chain joins TRBV5-3 to TRBJ1-4; no clear D. TRBV5-3 is reported as an ORF; its role is uncertain. The CDR3 runs 14 residues. Between the trimmed V and J ends, which lost 2 bases and 6 bases, there was a span of 11 bases.